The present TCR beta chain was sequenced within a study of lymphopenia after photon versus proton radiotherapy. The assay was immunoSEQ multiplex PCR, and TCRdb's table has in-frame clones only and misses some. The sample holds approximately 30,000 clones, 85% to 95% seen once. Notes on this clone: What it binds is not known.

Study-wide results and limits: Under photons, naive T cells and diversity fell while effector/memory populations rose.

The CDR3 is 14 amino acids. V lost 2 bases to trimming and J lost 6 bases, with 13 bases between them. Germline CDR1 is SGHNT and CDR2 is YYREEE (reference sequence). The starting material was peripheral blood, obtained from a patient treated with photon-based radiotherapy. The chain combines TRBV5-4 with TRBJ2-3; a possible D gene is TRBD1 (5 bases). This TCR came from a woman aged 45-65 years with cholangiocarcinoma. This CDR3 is CASSLRGLSDTQYF. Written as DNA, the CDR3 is TGTGCCAGCAGCTTAAGGGGCCTGTCGGATACGCAGTATTTT.